A selection of T cell receptor beta chains follows, all from one sample in a study of shared clonotypes between healthy human individuals. Profiled with immunoSEQ multiplex PCR; TCRdb holds only in-frame clones, not every one. Among about 1,800,000 clones listed, approximately 94% were seen once. Material for sequencing was naive CD8+ T cells sorted from blood. Source of these receptors: a man aged 18 to 30 in good health. Each CDR3 is given with its conserved first and last residue. The D gene is left open where the match is weak. Expanded clones get a size class; other rows say once, few or many, or leave the size out.

v_gene	j_gene	abundance	d_gene	CDR3aa	CDR3nt
TRBV27	TRBJ2-7	.	TRBD1	CASSPSGTGGVEQYF	TGTGCCAGCAGTCCATCCGGGACAGGGGGCGTCGAGCAGTACTTC
TRBV19	TRBJ2-7	.	.	CASSILFGEESAYEQYF	TGTGCCAGTAGTATTCTCTTTGGTGAGGAGTCAGCCTACGAGCAGTACTTC
TRBV9	TRBJ2-1	.	.	CASSPTGLEYNEQFF	TGTGCCAGCAGCCCCACGGGGTTGGAATACAATGAGCAGTTCTTC
TRBV18	TRBJ2-1	.	TRBD2	CASSPGGGYYNEQFF	TGTGCCAGCTCACCGGGCGGGGGATACTACAATGAGCAGTTCTTC
TRBV4-3	TRBJ1-1	.	.	CASSHSWVAGDEAFF	TGCGCCAGCAGCCACTCTTGGGTAGCTGGAGATGAAGCTTTCTTT
TRBV5-6	TRBJ2-7	.	.	CASSLGDFTYEQYF	TGTGCCAGCAGCTTAGGGGACTTTACCTACGAGCAGTACTTC
TRBV11-2	TRBJ1-1	few	.	CASSGESTEAFF	TGTGCCAGTTCAGGGGAGAGCACTGAAGCTTTCTTT
TRBV18	TRBJ2-7	.	.	CASSPEQRNSYEQYF	TGTGCCAGCTCACCAGAACAGAGAAACTCCTACGAGCAGTACTTC
TRBV4-1	TRBJ2-7	.	TRBD1	CASSQESGQGYEQYF	TGCGCCAGCAGCCAAGAGAGTGGACAGGGGTACGAGCAGTACTTC
TRBV2	TRBJ1-1	.	.	CASSGILRLLTEAFF	TGTGCCAGCAGCGGTATATTGAGGCTCCTGACTGAAGCTTTCTTT
TRBV18	TRBJ2-3	.	.	CASSPAEGEVDTDTQYF	TGTGCCAGCTCACCAGCTGAGGGTGAAGTGGACACAGATACGCAGTATTTT
TRBV13	TRBJ2-1	once	.	CASSSMRNEQFF	TGTGCCAGCAGCTCGATGAGAAATGAGCAGTTCTTC
TRBV27	TRBJ1-3	.	.	CASSSGREGLGNTIYF	TGTGCCAGCAGTTCGGGGAGGGAAGGTCTCGGAAACACCATATATTTT
TRBV15	TRBJ2-1	once	TRBD1	CATSRSRGQGLVHEQFF	TGTGCCACCAGTCGAAGCCGGGGACAGGGTCTCGTCCATGAGCAGTTCTTC
TRBV10-1	TRBJ1-2	.	TRBD1	CASSEKIGTGPYGYTF	TGCGCCAGCAGTGAGAAAATCGGGACAGGGCCCTATGGCTACACCTTC
TRBV10-1	TRBJ2-7	.	.	CASSEFQGAYEQYF	TGCGCCAGCAGTGAGTTTCAGGGCGCCTACGAGCAGTACTTC
TRBV5-6	TRBJ1-4	.	.	CASSLNRESLNEKLFF	TGTGCCAGCAGCCTGAACAGGGAATCGCTAAATGAAAAACTGTTTTTT
TRBV10-2	TRBJ1-1	once	.	CASSATLGVNTEAFF	TGCGCCAGCAGTGCGACCCTGGGGGTCAACACTGAAGCTTTCTTT
TRBV5-1	TRBJ1-6	.	.	CASSLGDGNSPLHF	TGCGCCAGCAGCTTGGGGGACGGTAATTCACCCCTCCACTTT
TRBV7-9	TRBJ2-3	once	.	CASSLAPFYIPSLRDTQYF	TGTGCCAGCAGCTTAGCCCCCTTTTATATTCCTAGCCTCCGGGATACGCAGTATTTT
TRBV4-1	TRBJ2-7	.	TRBD1	CASSQLDRERDEQYF	TGCGCCAGCAGCCAATTGGACAGGGAGAGGGACGAGCAGTACTTC
TRBV7-9	TRBJ2-7	.	.	CASSLVTGYEYEQYF	TGTGCCAGCAGCTTAGTGACAGGTTATGAGTACGAGCAGTACTTC
TRBV6-1	TRBJ2-3	.	.	CASRVDSTDTQYF	TGTGCCAGCAGGGTTGACAGCACAGATACGCAGTATTTT
TRBV5-4	TRBJ2-5	.	.	CASKNRGEGETQYF	TGTGCCAGCAAAAACAGGGGGGAGGGAGAGACCCAGTACTTC
TRBV28	TRBJ2-7	.	.	CASSQPGAYEQYF	TGTGCCAGCAGTCAACCCGGGGCCTACGAGCAGTACTTC
TRBV5-4	TRBJ2-1	.	TRBD2	CASSLPSGAYNEQFF	TGTGCCAGCAGCTTGCCTAGCGGGGCGTACAATGAGCAGTTCTTC
TRBV6-1	TRBJ2-2	.	.	CASSEAWGPTGELFF	TGTGCCAGCAGTGAAGCTTGGGGACCGACCGGGGAGCTGTTTTTT
TRBV9	TRBJ2-7	once	TRBD2	CASSVAPGLALYEQYF	TGTGCCAGCAGCGTAGCCCCCGGACTAGCTCTCTACGAGCAGTACTTC
TRBV6-1	TRBJ2-2	.	TRBD1	CASSEGGTGLAGELFF	TGTGCCAGCAGTGAAGGCGGGACAGGATTGGCCGGGGAGCTGTTTTTT
TRBV10-2	TRBJ2-5	.	.	CATRPGVWETQYF	TGCGCCACGAGACCTGGGGTGTGGGAGACCCAGTACTTC
TRBV27	TRBJ2-1	.	.	CASRAGYNEQFF	TGTGCCAGCCGGGCGGGGTACAATGAGCAGTTCTTC
TRBV28	TRBJ2-5	.	TRBD1	CASSQRQGGTQYF	TGTGCCAGCAGTCAACGACAGGGGGGGACCCAGTACTTC
TRBV7-2	TRBJ2-3	.	TRBD2	CASKDSGPSTDTQYF	TGTGCCAGCAAGGATAGCGGGCCCTCCACAGATACGCAGTATTTT
TRBV27	TRBJ2-2	.	.	CASSFTTAGTGELFF	TGTGCCAGCAGTTTTACTACTGCGGGCACCGGGGAGCTGTTTTTT
TRBV5-1	TRBJ2-7	.	.	CASSLAVNSAWDEQYF	TGCGCCAGCAGCTTGGCCGTCAACAGCGCGTGGGACGAGCAGTACTTC
TRBV30	TRBJ2-7	.	TRBD2	CAWNLAGVPYEQYF	TGTGCCTGGAACTTAGCGGGGGTTCCCTACGAGCAGTACTTC
TRBV11-2	TRBJ1-1	.	TRBD1	CASTLRGDSIQRGNTEAFF	TGTGCCAGCACCTTAAGGGGGGACAGCATTCAAAGGGGGAACACTGAAGCTTTCTTT
TRBV7-9	TRBJ2-5	.	.	CASSPTLGSEQETQYF	TGTGCCAGCAGCCCCACCCTCGGGTCCGAACAAGAGACCCAGTACTTC
TRBV6-1	TRBJ1-2	.	TRBD1	CASSTGQGATYGYTF	TGTGCCAGCAGTACGGGACAGGGGGCAACCTATGGCTACACCTTC
TRBV5-1	TRBJ2-5	.	TRBD2	CASSTGLAGFEWGETQYF	TGCGCCAGCAGCACGGGACTAGCGGGATTTGAGTGGGGAGAGACCCAGTACTTC
TRBV10-2	TRBJ2-1	.	TRBD2	CASSELTGGNEQFF	TGCGCCAGCAGTGAGTTAACGGGAGGCAATGAGCAGTTCTTC
TRBV19	TRBJ1-6	.	.	CASTDSYNSPLHF	TGTGCCAGTACCGACTCCTATAATTCACCCCTCCACTTT
TRBV6-5	TRBJ2-3	.	.	CASSYGPGRGTDTQYF	TGTGCCAGCAGTTACGGGCCGGGAAGGGGCACAGATACGCAGTATTTT
TRBV27	TRBJ2-1	once	.	CASSLPSFGSYNEQFF	TGTGCCAGCAGCTTGCCTAGCTTTGGGTCCTACAATGAGCAGTTCTTC
TRBV7-9	TRBJ2-3	.	TRBD1	CASTLGDRTDGDTQYF	TGTGCCAGCACCCTTGGGGACAGAACCGATGGAGATACGCAGTATTTT
TRBV6-5	TRBJ1-1	once	.	CASSYSESISTEAFF	TGTGCCAGCAGTTACTCGGAAAGTATATCGACTGAAGCTTTCTTT